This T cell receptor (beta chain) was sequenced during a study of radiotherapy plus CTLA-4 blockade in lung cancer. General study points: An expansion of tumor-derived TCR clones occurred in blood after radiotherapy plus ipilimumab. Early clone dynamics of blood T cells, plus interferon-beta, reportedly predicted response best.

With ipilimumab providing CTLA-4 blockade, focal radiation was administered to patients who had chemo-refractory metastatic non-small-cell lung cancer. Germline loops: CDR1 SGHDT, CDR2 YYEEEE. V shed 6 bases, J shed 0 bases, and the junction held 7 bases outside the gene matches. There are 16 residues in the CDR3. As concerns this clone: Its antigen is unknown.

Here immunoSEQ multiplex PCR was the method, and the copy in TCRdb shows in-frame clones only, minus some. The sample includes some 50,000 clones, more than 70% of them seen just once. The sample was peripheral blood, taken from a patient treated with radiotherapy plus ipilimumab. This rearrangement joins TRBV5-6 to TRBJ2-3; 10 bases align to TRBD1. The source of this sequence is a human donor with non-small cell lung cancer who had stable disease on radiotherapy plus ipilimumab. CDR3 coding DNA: TGTGCCAGCACCAACGGACAGGGGGGAAGCACAGATACGCAGTATTTT. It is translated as CASTNGQGGSTDTQYF.